What follows are 8 T cell receptor beta chains derived from one specimen sequenced in a study of T-cell reconstitution after alpha-beta-depleted transplantation in children. Molecular barcoding with unique molecular identifiers was used for the TCRbeta library. TCRdb reprocessed the PCR reads with MiXCR, giving one entry per CDR3 protein. The sample has around 22,000 distinct CDR3 sequences, 9.5% to 13% seen once; the top ten hold roughly a quarter. The sequencing here drew on PBMCs from the stem cell graft donor, taken from the stem cell graft. The receptors derive from a human donor who donated a stem cell graft to a child with chronic granulomatous disease.

This clonotype was observed many times. The junction and the germline gene differ at one end; a read error may be behind it. V usage is TRBV12-3 or TRBV12-4 and J usage is TRBJ2-7; 10 bases agree with TRBD2. The CDR3 sequence is 14 residues long. In DNA form, the CDR3 reads TGTGCCAGCAGTCTAGCGGGAGAGTTCTACGAGCAGTACTTC. This codes for CASSLAGEFYEQYF.

This clonotype showed up many times. The chain recombines TRBV18 with TRBJ2-7, with no clear D. This CDR3 has 12 amino acids. The germline V and J ends were trimmed by 2 bases and 2 bases, with 4 bases remaining between them. CDR1 is KGHSH and CDR2 is LQKENI in the germline V gene. CDR3 residues: CASSPGTYEQYF. DNA for the CDR3: TGTGCCAGCTCACCAGGGACCTACGAGCAGTACTTC.

The sample holds many counts of this clonotype. The chain recombines TRBV20-1 with TRBJ2-1; 10 bases align to TRBD2. This CDR3 has 16 amino acids. Trimming at V came to 5 bases and at J to 1 base, leaving 8 bases not matched to a gene. Germline V lookup: CDR1 DFQATT, CDR2 SNEGSKA (reference sequence). Here the CDR3 DNA reads TGCAGTGCTTCGAGGACTAGCGGCCTATCCTACAATGAGCAGTTCTTC. This encodes CSASRTSGLSYNEQFF.

This clonotype appeared many times. CDR3: CATSFGGEQFF. In nucleotides, the CDR3 is TGTGCCACCAGTTTCGGGGGTGAGCAGTTCTTC. V is TRBV24-1 and J is TRBJ2-1, with D possibly matching TRBD2 (6 bases). Looked up from germline, CDR1 is KGHDR and CDR2 is SFDVKD. V dropped 6 bases and J dropped 9 bases, with 8 bases sitting between them. The CDR3 length is 11 residues.

The sample holds many counts of this clonotype. The chain couples TRBV5-1 to TRBJ2-7, with D perhaps TRBD2 (6 bases). V was clipped by 4 bases and J by 3 bases, with 20 bases between them. Germline-derived CDR1 and CDR2 are SGHRS and YFSETQ. The length of the CDR3 is 16 residues. CDR3 in DNA: TGCGCCAGCAGCGCCCTCGGTAAGGGACTCAGCTACGAGCAGTACTTC. Translating it yields CASSALGKGLSYEQYF. The whole variable domain, remainder taken from reference TRBV5-1 and TRBJ2-7, is KAGVTQTPRYLIKTRGQQVTLSCSPISGHRSVSWYQQTPGQGLQFLFEYFSETQRNKGNFPGRFSGRQFSNSRSEMNVSTLELGDSALYLCASSALGKGLSYEQYFGPGTRLTVT.

This clonotype was counted ten times or more. The J gene is TRBJ1-5, the V gene TRBV12-3 or TRBV12-4; D is unclear. V lost 7 bases and J 3 bases, leaving 16 bases between the germline ends. The length of the CDR3 is 15 residues. The CDR3 here is CASTLSGDLNQPQHF. The CDR3, as DNA: TGTGCCAGCACCCTGTCGGGAGATCTCAATCAGCCCCAGCATTTT.

This clonotype was seen many times. This rearrangement joins TRBV28 to TRBJ2-7; D may match TRBD1 or TRBD2 (5 bases each). This CDR3 contains 13 residues. Germline lookup yields CDR1 MDHEN and CDR2 SYDVKM. V lost 5 bases, J lost 4 bases, and 12 bases lay in between. The CDR3 region has the DNA TGTGCCAGCAGTCAACCTGGGGGATACGAGCAGTACTTC. Translated, it gives CASSQPGGYEQYF.

Many counts were recorded for this clonotype. This rearrangement joins TRBV27 to TRBJ2-7; D not certain. The CDR3 runs to 14 residues. Germline CDR1 and CDR2: MNHEY and SMNVEV (reference sequence). Trimming took 5 bases from V and 6 from J, leaving 17 bases between them. The DNA of the CDR3 is TGTGCCAGCAGTCCCTCGAGCGTGTTCGGCGAGCAGTACTTC. Amino acid sequence: CASSPSSVFGEQYF.